This TCR beta chain was captured by sequencing in a study of regulatory T cells in long-lasting Graves disease. Turning to the study itself: Newly diagnosed Graves' patients had taken antithyroid drugs under 3 months. General study findings and limits: Having few samples may have compromised the accuracy.

The sample holds many counts of this clonotype. What it binds is not known. The junction differs from germline at one of its ends, possibly a read error. The time point is: newly diagnosed GD, antithyroid drugs for less than 3 months. RNA isolated from PBMCs was used to make the TCR library. The diagnosis of Graves' disease used American Thyroid Association guidelines. Building of the TCR beta libraries involved iRepertoire HTBI primers and Arm-PCR of CDR3 regions. TCRdb independently ran MiXCR on the multiplex PCR reads; one entry per CDR3 protein. This table holds a few hundred thousand distinct CDR3 sequences, roughly 14% found once. Germline V CDR1 and CDR2: SGHRS, YFSETQ. The CDR3 length is 14 residues. This same sample was also part of a study on T cells in Graves' hyperthyroidism and ophthalmopathy. That source reports: Most thyroid clonotypes expanded above 0.001 were also detected in blood.

The TCR originated in a man aged 30-40 years with Graves disease. The genes are TRBV5-1 and TRBJ2-3; the D is unclear. Sequenced here: peripheral blood mononuclear cells (PBMCs), sampled at new diagnosis, from a patient treated with antithyroid drugs. CDR3 DNA: TGTGCCAGCAGCTTGGACGTCGCAGGAGATACGCAGTATTTT. Translated, it gives CASSLDVAGDTQYF.